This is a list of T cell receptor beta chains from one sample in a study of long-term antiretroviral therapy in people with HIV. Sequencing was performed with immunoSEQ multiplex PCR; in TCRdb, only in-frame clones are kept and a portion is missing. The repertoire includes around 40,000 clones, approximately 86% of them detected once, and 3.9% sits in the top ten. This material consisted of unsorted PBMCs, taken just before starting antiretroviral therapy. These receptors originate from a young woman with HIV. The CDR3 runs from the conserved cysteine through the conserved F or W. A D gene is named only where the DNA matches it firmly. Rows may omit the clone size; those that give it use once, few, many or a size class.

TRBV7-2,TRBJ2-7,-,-,TGTGCCAGCAGCTTATCACGGGACTTGCAAATGGACGAGCAGTACTTC,CASSLSRDLQMDEQYF
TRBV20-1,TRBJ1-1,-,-,TGCAGTGCCCATAAGGCTTTCTTT,CSAHKAFF
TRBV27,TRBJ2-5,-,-,TGTGCCAGCAGTTTCCTCGGGGGCGGGAGAACTCAAGAGACCCAGTACTTC,CASSFLGGGRTQETQYF
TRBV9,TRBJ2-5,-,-,TGTGCCAGCAGCGTGGGGCCGAAGGAGACCCAGTACTTC,CASSVGPKETQYF
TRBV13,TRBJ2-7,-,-,TGTGCCAGCAGCTTACGGGGGGCCGGGGCTCACTACGAGCAGTACTTC,CASSLRGAGAHYEQYF
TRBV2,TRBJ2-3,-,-,TGTGCCAGCAGTGGGGGGAGGGATACGCAGTATTTT,CASSGGRDTQYF
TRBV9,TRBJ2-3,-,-,TGTGCCAGCAGCGTCACCCAGACAGATACGCAGTATTTT,CASSVTQTDTQYF
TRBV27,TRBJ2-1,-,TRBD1,TGTGCCAGCAGTTTATCAACCGGGACAGGGGGTAATGAGCAGTTCTTC,CASSLSTGTGGNEQFF
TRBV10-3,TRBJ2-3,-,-,TGTGCCATCAGTGAGCGGGACCGCACAGATACGCAGTATTTT,CAISERDRTDTQYF
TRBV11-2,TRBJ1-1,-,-,TGTGCCAGCAGCCTAACCGCTAGACAGCTCCCTGGCCTGAACACTGAAGCTTTCTTT,CASSLTARQLPGLNTEAFF
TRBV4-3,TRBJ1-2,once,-,TGCGCCAGCAGCCAAGATAGGCATACCTATGGCTACACCTTC,CASSQDRHTYGYTF
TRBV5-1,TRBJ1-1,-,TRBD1,TGCGCCAGCAGCTCACAGGGACAGGGGAACACTGAAGCTTTCTTT,CASSSQGQGNTEAFF
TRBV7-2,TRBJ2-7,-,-,TGTGCCAGCAGCGAAGGTAATCCCTACGAGCAGTACTTC,CASSEGNPYEQYF
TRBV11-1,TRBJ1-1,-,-,TGTGCCAGCAGCGCCTATTTGGAGAACACTGAAGCTTTCTTT,CASSAYLENTEAFF
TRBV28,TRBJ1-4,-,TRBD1,TGTGCCAGCAGTCGAGGACAGGTAGATGAAAAACTGTTTTTT,CASSRGQVDEKLFF
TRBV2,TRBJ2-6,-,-,TGTGCCAGCCGGCGGCAGCTCAACTCTGGGGCCAACGTCCTGACTTTC,CASRRQLNSGANVLTF
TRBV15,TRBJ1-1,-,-,TGTGCCACCAGCAGTCTGGGGGAGGGACCTGTGAACACTGAAGCTTTCTTT,CATSSLGEGPVNTEAFF
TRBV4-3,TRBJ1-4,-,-,TGCGCCAGCCGTTACCAACAGGTTTCTAATGAAAAACTGTTTTTT,CASRYQQVSNEKLFF
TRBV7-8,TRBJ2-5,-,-,TGTGCCAGCAGGGCGACCGGGACACCCCGAGAGACCCAGTACTTC,CASRATGTPRETQYF
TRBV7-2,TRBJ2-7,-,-,TGTGCCAGCAGCTTATACGGCAGCCCCTACGAGCAGTACTTC,CASSLYGSPYEQYF
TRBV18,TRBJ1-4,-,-,TGTGCCAGCTCACTTGGACGCAACCTCAATGAAAAACTGTTTTTT,CASSLGRNLNEKLFF
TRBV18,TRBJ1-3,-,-,TGTGCCAGCTGGGGAGAAAGAAACACCATATATTTT,CASWGERNTIYF
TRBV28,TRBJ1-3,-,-,TGTGCCATCCGACAGGAGGGTTCCGGAAACACCATATATTTT,CAIRQEGSGNTIYF
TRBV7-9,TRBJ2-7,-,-,TGTGCCAGCAGCTTCGGAGGGGTGGGCTCCTACGAGCAGTACTTC,CASSFGGVGSYEQYF
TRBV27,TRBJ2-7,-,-,TGTGCCAGCAGTCAGCTTCTTGGGAGCCCATCTGGGGAGCAGTACTTC,CASSQLLGSPSGEQYF
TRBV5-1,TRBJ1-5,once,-,TGCGCCAGCAGCTTGGTGGCAGGGGTAAATCAGCCCCAGCATTTT,CASSLVAGVNQPQHF
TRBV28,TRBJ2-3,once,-,TGTGCCAGCAGTTTGAGGGGGGGCACAGATACGCAGTATTTT,CASSLRGGTDTQYF
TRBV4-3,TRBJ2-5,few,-,TGCGCCAGCAGCCAAGATCCTGCGGGTGGGGAGACCCAGTACTTC,CASSQDPAGGETQYF
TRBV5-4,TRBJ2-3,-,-,TGTGCCAGCAGCTTGGGCCCTAGCGAGGGAGATACGCAGTATTTT,CASSLGPSEGDTQYF
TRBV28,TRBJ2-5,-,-,TGTGCCAGCAGTTTGTCGAGACGGCAAGAGACCCAGTACTTC,CASSLSRRQETQYF
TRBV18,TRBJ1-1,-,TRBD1,TGTGCCAGCTCAGCACGACAGGGGGCGAACACTGAAGCTTTCTTT,CASSARQGANTEAFF
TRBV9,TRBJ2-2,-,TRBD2,TGTGCCAGCAGCGGCCGGACTAGCGGACACACCGGGGAGCTGTTTTTT,CASSGRTSGHTGELFF
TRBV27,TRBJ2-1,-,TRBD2,TGTGCCAGCAGTTTTCCCAGCGGGAGGGCCAAAGACAATGAGCAGTTCTTC,CASSFPSGRAKDNEQFF
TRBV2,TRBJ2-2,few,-,TGTGCCAGCAGGGCGAGGGGGACGTACACCGGGGAGCTGTTTTTT,CASRARGTYTGELFF
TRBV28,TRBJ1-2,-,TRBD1,TGTGCCAGCAGCTGGACAGGGGATGGCTACACCTTC,CASSWTGDGYTF
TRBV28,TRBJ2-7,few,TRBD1,TGTGCCAGCAGTTTGACAGGGGCACTCTCCGAGCAGTACTTC,CASSLTGALSEQYF
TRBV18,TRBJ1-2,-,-,TGTGCCAGCTCACCACCTACCAGTACCCACTATGGCTACACCTTC,CASSPPTSTHYGYTF
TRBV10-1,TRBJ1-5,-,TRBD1,TGCGCCAACAAGACGGACAGGCTCAATCAGCCCCAGCATTTT,CANKTDRLNQPQHF
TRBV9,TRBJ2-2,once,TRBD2,TGTGCCAGCAGCGTGTTGACTAGCGGGAACACCGGGGAGCTGTTTTTT,CASSVLTSGNTGELFF